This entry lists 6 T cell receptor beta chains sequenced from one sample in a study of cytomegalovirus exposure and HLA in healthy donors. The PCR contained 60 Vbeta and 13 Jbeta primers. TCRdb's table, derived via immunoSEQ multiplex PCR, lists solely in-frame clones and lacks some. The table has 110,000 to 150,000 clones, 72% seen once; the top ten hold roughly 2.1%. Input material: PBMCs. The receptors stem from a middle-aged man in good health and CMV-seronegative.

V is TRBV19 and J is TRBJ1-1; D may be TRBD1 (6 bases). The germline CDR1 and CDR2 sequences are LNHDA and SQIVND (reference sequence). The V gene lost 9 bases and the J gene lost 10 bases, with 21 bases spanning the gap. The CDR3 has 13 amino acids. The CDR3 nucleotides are TGTGCCAGCAGCGGACGGCAGGGGTATGGAGCTTTCTTT. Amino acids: CASSGRQGYGAFF.

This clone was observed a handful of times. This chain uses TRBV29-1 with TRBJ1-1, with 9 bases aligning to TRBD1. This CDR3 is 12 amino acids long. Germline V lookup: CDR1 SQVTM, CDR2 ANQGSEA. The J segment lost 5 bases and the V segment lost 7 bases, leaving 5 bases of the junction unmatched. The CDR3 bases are TGCAGCGCCCGACAGGGGGTGACTGAAGCTTTCTTT. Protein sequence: CSARQGVTEAFF.

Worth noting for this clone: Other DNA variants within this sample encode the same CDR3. The CDR3 region has the DNA TGTGCCAGCAGCCCCCGGACAAGGTACGAGCAGTACTTC. It codes for CASSPRTRYEQYF. The rearrangement joins TRBV7-6 to TRBJ2-7; D possibly corresponds to TRBD1 (5 bases). The germline V gene encodes CDR1 SGHVS and CDR2 FNYEAQ. The germline V and J ends were trimmed by 5 bases and 4 bases, with 12 bases remaining between them. The CDR3 contains 13 residues.

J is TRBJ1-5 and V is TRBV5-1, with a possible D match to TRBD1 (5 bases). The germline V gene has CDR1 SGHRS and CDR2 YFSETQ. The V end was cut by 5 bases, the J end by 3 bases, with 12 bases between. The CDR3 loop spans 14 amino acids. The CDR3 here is CASSPQGFNQPQHF. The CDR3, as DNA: TGCGCCAGCAGTCCCCAGGGATTCAATCAGCCCCAGCATTTT.

The chain's CDR3 is CASKGGAWQPQHF. The CDR3 coding sequence is TGTGCCAGCAAGGGTGGGGCCTGGCAGCCCCAGCATTTT. V gene TRBV6-6 combines with J gene TRBJ1-5, with D perhaps matching TRBD1 (5 bases). Germline-derived CDR1 and CDR2 are MNHNY and SVGAGI (reference sequence). There are 13 residues in the CDR3. V gave up 7 bases and J gave up 7 bases, with 14 bases separating them.

CDR3 coding DNA: TGTGCCAGCAGCTTAGGCCAGGGACACAATCAGCCCCAGCATTTT. This encodes CASSLGQGHNQPQHF. The gene calls are TRBV11-2 and TRBJ1-5; possibly TRBD1 for D (6 bases). The V end lost 1 base, the J end lost 3 bases, and 10 bases lay between the germline ends. The CDR3 sequence is 15 residues long. Germline CDR1 and CDR2: SGHAT and FQNNGV.